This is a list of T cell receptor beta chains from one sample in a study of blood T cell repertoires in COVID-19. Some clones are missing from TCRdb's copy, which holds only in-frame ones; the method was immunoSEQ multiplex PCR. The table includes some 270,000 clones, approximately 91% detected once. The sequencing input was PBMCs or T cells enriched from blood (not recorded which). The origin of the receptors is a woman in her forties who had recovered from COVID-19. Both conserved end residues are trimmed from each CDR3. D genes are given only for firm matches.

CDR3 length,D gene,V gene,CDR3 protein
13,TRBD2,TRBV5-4,ASSRTGLAEETQY
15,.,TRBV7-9,ASSFLPGRQSGGELF
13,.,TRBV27,ASSLSPAGTYEQY
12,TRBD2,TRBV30,AWRTSGKLREQF
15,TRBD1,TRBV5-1,ASSQDPTGLSTDTQY
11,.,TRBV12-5,ASGLGQSHEQF
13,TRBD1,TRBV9,ASSVGQGGTGELF
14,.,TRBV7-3,ASSSEGGYGNNEQF
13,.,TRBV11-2,ASSLADTANYGYT
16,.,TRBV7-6,ASSPVGVGGGTYNEQF
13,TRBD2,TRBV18,ASSPSQRGGGTQY
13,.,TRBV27,ASSFFGRNTGELF
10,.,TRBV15,ATSVQNTEAF
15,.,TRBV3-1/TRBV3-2,ASSQEGSPRGNYGYT
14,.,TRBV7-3,ASSLQGTRNTGELF
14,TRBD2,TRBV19,ASSLAGGASTDTQY
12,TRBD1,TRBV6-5,ASRAQGAGGELF
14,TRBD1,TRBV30,AWSDRGQGRNTEAF
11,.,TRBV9,ASSRGETTEAF
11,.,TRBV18,ASSPPSSSEQY
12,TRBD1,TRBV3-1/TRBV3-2,ASSQDRGQETQY
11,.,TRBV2,ASTRSPGSEQY
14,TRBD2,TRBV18,ASSPGLAVSTDTQY
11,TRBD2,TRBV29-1,SAGRKIGYEQY
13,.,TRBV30,AWSAIGTTNYGYT
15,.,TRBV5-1,ASSPSGQSSPGYGYT
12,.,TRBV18,ASSPQGANYGYT
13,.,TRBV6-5,ASSRDFTNTGELF
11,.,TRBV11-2,ATSLFGTEGYT
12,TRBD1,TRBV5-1,ASSRDSLTGELF
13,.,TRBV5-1,ASSFRGPGDEKLF
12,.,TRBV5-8,ASRSGVTNEKLF
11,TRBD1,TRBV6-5,ASRVRQGRGQF
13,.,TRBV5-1,ASSLVSGRLYEQY
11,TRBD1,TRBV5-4,ATRQGTNYGYT
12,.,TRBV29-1,SVANRVGPGELF
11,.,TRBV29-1,SVVRLAPGELF
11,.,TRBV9,ASSVHGYNEQF
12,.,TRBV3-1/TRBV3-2,ASSLTGTNEKLF
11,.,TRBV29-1,SVEDRANEKLF
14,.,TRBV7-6,ASSSRSVERTGELF
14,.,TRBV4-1,ASSASSAGDIYGYT
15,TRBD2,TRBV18,ASSPPGLAGGANEQF
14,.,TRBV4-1,ASSQVSSGEHYGYT
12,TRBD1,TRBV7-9,ASSADRGPDTQY
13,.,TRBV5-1,ASSLGDRLLYGYT
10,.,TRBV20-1,SASRGRTEAF
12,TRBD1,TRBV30,AWVRTGANYGYT
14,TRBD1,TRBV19,ASSRPGTGANEKLF
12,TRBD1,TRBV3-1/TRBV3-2,ASSHRQGDEKLF
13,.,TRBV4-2,ASSQVQDIAGEAF
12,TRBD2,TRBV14,ASSQQAGPLEQY
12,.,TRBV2,ASTQLRYTGELF
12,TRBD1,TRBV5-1,ASSLAQGKDGYT
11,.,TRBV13,ASSLSGNTEAF
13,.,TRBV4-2,ASSQGLQGVGGYT
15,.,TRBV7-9,ASSHPRARDRYNEQF
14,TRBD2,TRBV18,ASSPPGTSGNYEQY
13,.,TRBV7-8,ASSIGHHSGNTIY